The rows below give T cell receptor beta chains drawn from one sample of a study of T cells in Graves' hyperthyroidism and ophthalmopathy. TCRdb re-derived calls from the multiplex PCR reads in MiXCR, one entry per CDR3 protein. The sample records about 37,000 distinct CDR3 sequences, roughly 52% being singletons. The specimen sequenced was blood. All receptors derive from a man between 35 and 55 years old with Graves' ophthalmopathy. Both conserved end residues are part of each CDR3. The D gene is left open where the match is weak. Clone size is given for some rows only: seen once, a few or many times, or a class if the clone is expanded.

d_call | j_call | v_call | clone_size | cdr3_aa | cdr3_nt
NA | TRBJ1-1 | TRBV19 | many | CASSPPEWGRATEAFF | TGTGCCAGTAGTCCCCCCGAATGGGGCCGGGCCACTGAAGCTTTCTTT
NA | TRBJ1-3 | TRBV20-1 | many | CSARGYSGNTIYF | TGCAGTGCTAGGGGGTACTCTGGAAACACCATATATTTT
NA | TRBJ1-6 | TRBV12-3/TRBV12-4 | NA | CASSRDSNSPLHF | TGTGCCAGCAGTCGTGACAGCAATTCACCCCTCCACTTT
TRBD1 | TRBJ1-2 | TRBV4-2 | many | CASSQAPGGVDGYTF | TGTGCCAGCAGCCAAGCCCCAGGGGGAGTGGATGGCTACACCTTC
TRBD1 | TRBJ2-7 | TRBV2 | once | CASSGTGTGSYEQYF | TGTGCCAGCAGTGGGACAGGGACAGGATCCTACGAGCAGTACTTC
NA | TRBJ2-7 | TRBV19 | once | CASSIRATSPYEQYF | TGTGCCAGTAGTATTCGAGCCACTTCGCCCTACGAGCAGTACTTC
NA | TRBJ2-3 | TRBV6-1 | many | CASSKMADTQYF | TGTGCCAGCAGCAAAATGGCAGATACGCAGTATTTT
TRBD2 | TRBJ2-5 | TRBV15 | many | CATSRDTLGQPSGQETQYF | TGTGCCACCAGCAGAGATACCCTAGGGCAGCCTAGCGGCCAAGAGACCCAGTACTTC
TRBD1 | TRBJ1-6 | TRBV5-6 | many | CASSLWDRDNSPLHF | TGTGCCAGCAGCTTATGGGACAGGGATAATTCACCCCTCCACTTT
NA | TRBJ1-4 | TRBV4-2 | NA | CASSQLAGALTNEKLFF | TGTGCCAGCAGCCAATTAGCAGGGGCTTTAACTAATGAAAAACTGTTTTTT
NA | TRBJ2-7 | TRBV24-1 | medium-sized | CATSAGAAGEQYF | TGTGCCACCAGTGCCGGGGCCGCGGGTGAGCAGTACTTC
TRBD1 | TRBJ1-2 | TRBV20-1 | NA | CSAGTAYGYTF | TGCAGTGCGGGGACAGCGTATGGCTACACCTTC
NA | TRBJ2-5 | TRBV18 | many | CASSSGRASEETQYF | TGTGCCAGCTCTTCCGGCCGGGCTAGCGAAGAGACCCAGTACTTC
NA | TRBJ2-1 | TRBV9 | NA | CASSVASGDNEQFF | TGTGCCAGCAGTGTAGCAAGCGGAGACAATGAGCAGTTCTTC
TRBD1 | TRBJ2-7 | TRBV24-1 | few | CATRWDRESYEQYF | TGTGCCACCAGATGGGACAGGGAAAGCTACGAGCAGTACTTC
NA | TRBJ2-1 | TRBV11-2 | many | CASSLTGAGRNEQFF | TGTGCCAGCAGCTTAACTGGGGCAGGGCGCAATGAGCAGTTCTTC
NA | TRBJ1-1 | TRBV18 | many | CASSLKKVGAEAFF | TGTGCCAGCTCCCTCAAGAAGGTGGGCGCTGAAGCTTTCTTT
NA | TRBJ2-3 | TRBV7-9 | NA | CASSFPENEQFFGPGSTDTQYF | NA
NA | TRBJ1-3 | TRBV18 | few | CASSGYVAENTIYF | TGTGCCAGCTCAGGCTACGTCGCCGAAAACACCATATATTTT
NA | TRBJ2-7 | TRBV11-1 | once | CASSLGGNRSGQYF | TGTGCCAGCAGCTTAGGTGGCAACCGGAGTGGGCAGTACTTC
NA | TRBJ1-1 | TRBV7-9 | NA | CASQGEGTEAFF | TGTGCCAGTCAGGGCGAGGGGACTGAAGCTTTCTTT
NA | TRBJ2-1 | TRBV11-2 | NA | CASSLDRFDNEQFF | TGTGCCAGCAGCTTAGATCGTTTCGACAATGAGCAGTTCTTC
NA | TRBJ1-4 | TRBV7-9 | NA | CASSPFQGSNEKLFF | TGTGCCAGCAGCCCCTTTCAGGGGTCGAATGAAAAACTGTTTTTT
NA | TRBJ2-7 | TRBV7-9 | NA | CASSLRGAGRTYEQYF | TGTGCCAGCAGCCTCAGGGGGGCCGGGAGGACCTACGAGCAGTACTTC
NA | TRBJ1-5 | TRBV10-3 | NA | CAISGLYSNQPQHF | TGTGCCATCAGTGGGCTATATAGCAATCAGCCCCAACATTTT
TRBD1 | TRBJ2-5 | TRBV20-1 | many | CSARPGTSTGETQYF | TGCAGTGCTAGACCTGGGACCTCGACAGGGGAGACCCAGTACTTC
NA | TRBJ1-4 | TRBV6-6 | many | CASQTTNEKLFF | TGTGCCAGCCAAACAACTAATGAAAAACTGTTTTTT
NA | TRBJ2-7 | TRBV7-9 | many | CASSLEHYEQYF | TGTGCCAGCAGCTTAGAACACTACGAGCAGTACTTC
TRBD2 | TRBJ2-1 | TRBV20-1 | many | CSAIKREGLYNEQFF | TGCAGTGCTATCAAGCGGGAGGGCCTCTACAATGAGCAGTTCTTC
TRBD2 | TRBJ2-7 | TRBV7-2 | many | CASSLAGTSGRYEQYF | TGTGCCAGCAGCTTAGCCGGGACTAGCGGGCGATACGAGCAGTACTTC
TRBD1 | TRBJ2-5 | TRBV3-1 | few | CTSSQRLGAGQGNVETQYF | TGTACCAGCAGCCAAAGATTAGGGGCGGGACAGGGGAACGTTGAGACCCAGTACTTC
NA | TRBJ1-4 | TRBV29-1 | NA | CSVDGGDGEKLFF | TGCAGCGTTGATGGGGGCGATGGTGAAAAACTGTTTTTT
NA | TRBJ1-6 | TRBV4-1 | many | CASSQVEGDYSPLHF | TGCGCCAGCAGCCAAGTAGAGGGCGACTACTCACCCCTCCACTTT
NA | TRBJ1-2 | TRBV24-1 | NA | CATSGAGGYTF | TGTGCCACCAGTGGGGCAGGGGGCTACACCTTC
NA | TRBJ1-2 | TRBV7-9 | NA | CASSQGTASGYTF | TGTGCCAGCAGTCAGGGGACGGCCAGCGGCTACACCTTC
NA | TRBJ2-7 | TRBV9 | NA | CASSVVPDRSGNEQYF | TGTGCCAGCAGCGTAGTTCCAGACAGGAGCGGAAACGAGCAGTACTTC
TRBD2 | TRBJ2-1 | TRBV25-1 | NA | CASSMMRGGFNEQFF | TGTGCCAGCAGTATGATGCGGGGGGGCTTCAATGAGCAGTTCTTC
NA | TRBJ2-2 | TRBV7-6 | many | CASSPYPGAGGELFF | TGTGCCAGCAGCCCATACCCTGGGGCAGGGGGGGAGCTGTTTTTT
NA | TRBJ2-6 | TRBV5-8 | many | CASSLPGSSGANVLTF | TGTGCCAGCAGCTTGCCCGGAAGCTCTGGGGCCAACGTCCTGACTTTC
TRBD1 | TRBJ1-2 | TRBV20-1 | NA | CSAPRTGEDLDYTF | TGCAGTGCACCAAGGACAGGGGAAGACTTGGACTACACCTTC
NA | TRBJ1-4 | TRBV28 | NA | CASSKGVVNEQYFGPGTGKLFF | NA
NA | TRBJ1-1 | TRBV5-1 | NA | CTSSLGSTEAFF | TGCACCAGTAGCTTGGGAAGCACGGAAGCTTTCTTT
NA | TRBJ1-3 | TRBV20-1 | many | CSARGDSGNTIYF | TGCAGTGCTAGAGGGGACTCTGGAAACACCATATATTTT
TRBD1 | TRBJ1-1 | TRBV5-1 | NA | CASSLEQGRTEAFF | TGCGCCAGCAGCTTGGAACAGGGGAGGACTGAAGCTTTCTTT
NA | TRBJ2-1 | TRBV20-1 | many | CSAMSAVANNEQFF | TGCAGTGCCATGTCGGCCGTTGCTAACAATGAGCAGTTCTTC
TRBD2 | TRBJ2-5 | TRBV10-3 | NA | CAISGGGEETQYF | TGTGCCATCAGTGGGGGGGGGGAAGAGACCCAGTACTTC
TRBD2 | TRBJ2-1 | TRBV7-2 | many | CASSLVPSGGEQFF | TGTGCCAGCAGCTTAGTACCTAGCGGGGGCGAGCAGTTCTTC
NA | TRBJ1-6 | TRBV27 | many | CASSPTTRSSYNSPLHF | TGTGCCAGCAGTCCGACAACACGTAGCTCCTATAATTCACCCCTCCACTTT
TRBD2 | TRBJ2-2 | TRBV5-4 | many | CASRASGGAAGELFF | TGTGCCAGCAGGGCTAGCGGGGGGGCAGCCGGGGAGCTGTTTTTT